This T cell receptor (beta chain) was obtained from a study of T-cell reconstitution after alpha-beta-depleted transplantation in children. Unique molecular identifiers were incorporated into the prepared TCRbeta library. Using its own MiXCR run on the PCR reads, TCRdb lists one record per CDR3 protein. The repertoire has a few hundred thousand distinct CDR3 sequences, around 9.5% of them found once; the top ten carry approximately 6.6%. The V gene lost 3 bases and the J gene lost 11 bases, with 16 bases spanning the gap. CDR3 size: 13 residues. Germline assignment: CDR1 MNHNS and CDR2 SASEGT. The receptor's source is a human donor who donated a stem cell graft to a child with acute lymphoblastic leukemia. The chain has TRBV6-1 and TRBJ1-1, with a possible D match to TRBD1 (6 bases). The material sequenced was PBMCs from the stem cell graft donor, taken from the stem cell graft. The CDR3 reads CASSERQALLAFF. CDR3 coding DNA: TGTGCCAGCAGTGAGAGACAGGCTTTGTTGGCTTTCTTT.